The 10 T cell receptor beta chains reported below all come from one sample, sequenced in a study of cytomegalovirus exposure and HLA in healthy donors. PCR used 60 Vbeta primers and 13 Jbeta primers. This table comes from immunoSEQ multiplex PCR, and its TCRdb copy is limited to in-frame clones, with some not included. The sample yields about 170,000 clones, approximately 75% seen once. Sequencing used PBMCs. These receptor sequences come from a girl aged 10-17 years in good health and CMV-seronegative.

The chain carries TRBV6-5 and TRBJ1-1; the D gene is possibly TRBD1 (6 bases). V was clipped by 2 bases and J by 8 bases, with 18 bases between them. Per the germline V gene, CDR1 is MNHEY and CDR2 is SVGAGI. The CDR3 totals 15 residues. This chain's CDR3 is CASSYRTVLLGEAFF. CDR3 sequence (DNA): TGTGCCAGCAGTTACCGGACAGTCCTCCTCGGGGAAGCTTTCTTT.

This CDR3 is CASSLLAGGLQETQYF. DNA for the CDR3: TGCGCCAGCAGCTTGCTAGCGGGGGGCCTACAAGAGACCCAGTACTTC. This chain links TRBV5-1 with TRBJ2-5; 11 bases fit TRBD2. Germline V gene sequence: CDR1 SGHRS, CDR2 YFSETQ. This CDR3 region has 16 residues. The trim removed 1 base at V and 2 bases at J, leaving 4 bases unmatched. The whole variable domain, filled in from reference TRBV5-1 and TRBJ2-5, reads KAGVTQTPRYLIKTRGQQVTLSCSPISGHRSVSWYQQTPGQGLQFLFEYFSETQRNKGNFPGRFSGRQFSNSRSEMNVSTLELGDSALYLCASSLLAGGLQETQYFGPGTRLLVL.

The V gene is TRBV4-2, the J gene TRBJ1-1; D gene uncertain. This CDR3 region has 12 residues. Trimming cost V 4 bases and J 5 bases, with 8 bases left between them. The germline CDR1 and CDR2 sequences are LGHNA and YNFKEQ. The CDR3 here is CASSPKETEAFF. The CDR3 DNA reads as TGTGCCAGCAGCCCGAAGGAGACTGAAGCTTTCTTT.

This clone was detected a few times. This rearrangement joins TRBV5-8 to TRBJ1-6; D is uncertain. V lost 5 bases to trimming and J lost 10 bases, with 13 bases between them. Germline CDR1 is SGHTS and CDR2 is YDEGEE. This CDR3 is built from 13 residues. The CDR3 loop is CASSGEEISPLHF. The CDR3 region has the DNA TGTGCCAGCAGTGGGGAGGAAATCTCACCCCTCCACTTT.

This chain uses TRBV6-5 with TRBJ1-1; 8 nucleotides match TRBD1. V dropped 5 bases and J dropped 6; count of bases not matched to a gene: 8. Germline V lookup: CDR1 MNHEY, CDR2 SVGAGI. CDR3 length: 14 amino acids. CDR3 in DNA: TGTGCCAGCAGTCTCCAGGGGGCGCTTCCTGAAGCTTTCTTT. It specifies CASSLQGALPEAFF.

In its sample, this clone was seen a few times. J is TRBJ2-3 and V is TRBV11-3; the D gene is possibly TRBD1 (7 bases). This CDR3 is 15 amino acids long. Germline V lookup: CDR1 SGHNT, CDR2 YENEEA. The V end was cut by 4 bases, the J end by 0 bases, with 11 bases between. The DNA of the CDR3 is TGTGCCAGCAGCTCAGGGGGGCATAGCACAGATACGCAGTATTTT. Amino acid sequence: CASSSGGHSTDTQYF.

The chain carries TRBV6-1 and TRBJ1-2; TRBD1 aligns across 7 bases. CDR3 size: 16 residues. Trimming at V came to 0 bases and at J to 1 base, leaving 5 bases not matched to a gene. CDR1 and CDR2 from the germline V gene are MNHNS and SASEGT. CDR3 residues: CASSEALGQNNYGYTF. The CDR3 DNA sequence: TGTGCCAGCAGTGAAGCCTTGGGACAGAATAACTATGGCTACACCTTC.

This clone appeared a single time. The V and J genes are TRBV30 and TRBJ2-7, with D possibly being TRBD2 (6 bases). V lost 5 bases, J lost 6 bases, and 17 bases lay in between. Germline loops: CDR1 GTSNPN, CDR2 SVGIG (reference sequence). The CDR3 has 13 amino acids. The CDR3 loop is CAWAGTAGREQYF. The CDR3 coding sequence is TGTGCCTGGGCCGGGACTGCAGGCCGCGAGCAGTACTTC.

The V and J genes are TRBV10-3 and TRBJ2-2; 7 bases are shared with TRBD1. The CDR3 totals 15 residues. Germline CDR1 is ENHRY and CDR2 is SYGVKD. V lost 9 bases to trimming and J lost 0 bases; unmatched junction nucleotides: 7. CDR3 DNA sequence: TGTGCCATTCCTCCGGGACAGACGAACACCGGGGAGCTGTTTTTT. This encodes CAIPPGQTNTGELFF.

The chain carries TRBV27 and TRBJ2-7; 10 nucleotides agree with TRBD1. The J segment lost 7 bases and the V segment lost 4 bases, leaving 13 bases of the junction unmatched. Germline CDR1 is MNHEY and CDR2 is SMNVEV (reference sequence). The CDR3 runs 16 residues. CDR3 loop: CASSSGSGTGVGEQYF. DNA for the CDR3: TGTGCCAGCAGTTCGGGATCCGGGACAGGGGTTGGGGAGCAGTACTTC.